These 26 T cell receptor beta chains originate from one sample sequenced in a study of blood T cells in healthy people across ages. A sample-barcoded 5' primer and a J-beta primer mix were used in a second PCR of roughly 6 to 11 cycles. TCRdb reprocessed the 5' RACE reads with MiXCR, giving one entry per CDR3 protein. The sample includes fewer than 800,000 distinct CDR3 sequences, 32% seen only once; the top ten take 15%. Material for sequencing was blood. These TCRs come from a woman of 80 years or more in good health.

In this sample, this clonotype turned up many times. J is TRBJ2-3 and V is TRBV30; TRBD2 agrees at 11 bases. V shed 7 bases and J 0 bases; nucleotides not matched to a gene: 6. The CDR3 has 15 residues. Germline assignment: CDR1 GTSNPN and CDR2 SVGIG (reference sequence). The CDR3 loop reads CAFSGGATSTDTQYF. The CDR3 nucleotides are TGTGCCTTTAGCGGGGGGGCCACTAGCACAGATACGCAGTATTTT.

This clonotype was detected a few times. This clone may be a read error of a much larger clone one base away. This chain joins TRBV6-5 and TRBJ2-7; no clear D gene. TRBJ2-5 explains the end of the DNA better; the J call may be wrong. Germline CDR1 MNHEY, CDR2 SVGAGI. This CDR3 contains 14 residues. In DNA, the CDR3 is TGTGCCTGCAGTCGGGCCTCGACATGGGAGACCCAGTACTTC. Protein: CACSRASTWETQYF.

In this sample, this clonotype turned up many times. The gene calls are TRBV7-2 and TRBJ2-1; 10 bases line up with TRBD2. From germline, CDR1 is SGHTA and CDR2 FQGNSA. V dropped 3 bases and J dropped 7; count of bases not matched to a gene: 18. CDR3 length: 19 residues. This chain's CDR3 is CASSLGNLGLAGVINEQFF. In nucleotides, the CDR3 is TGTGCCAGCAGCTTGGGTAACCTGGGGCTAGCGGGGGTCATTAATGAGCAGTTCTTC. Full variable domain (remainder filled in from reference TRBV7-2 and TRBJ2-1): GAGVSQSPSNKVTEKGKDVELRCDPISGHTALYWYRQSLGQGLEFLIYFQGNSAPDKSGLPSDRFSAERTGGSVSTLTIQRTQQEDSAVYLCASSLGNLGLAGVINEQFFGPGTRLTVL.

The V call is TRBV20-1, the J call TRBJ1-6; 9 bases are a match to TRBD1. Germline V gene lookup returns CDR1 DFQATT and CDR2 SNEGSKA (reference sequence). V was clipped by 5 bases and J by 1 base; unmatched bases: 9. The CDR3 runs 17 residues. The CDR3 is CSAPGQGIGSYNSPLHF. The DNA of the CDR3 is TGCAGTGCTCCGGGACAGGGAATTGGGTCCTATAATTCACCCCTCCACTTT.

This clonotype appeared a few times. A junction boundary mismatches the germline segment, possibly from a read error. The V call is TRBV28, the J call TRBJ1-2, with 11 bases aligning to TRBD1. Germline values: CDR1 MDHEN, CDR2 SYDVKM. CDR3 size: 14 residues. The CDR3 coding sequence is TGTGCCAGCAGTACCGGGGGGACAGGGGGTGGCTGCACCTTC. Translating gives CASSTGGTGGGCTF.

V usage is TRBV7-9 and J usage is TRBJ2-5, with D unclear. Germline loops: CDR1 SEHNR, CDR2 FQNEAQ (reference sequence). This CDR3 region has 13 residues. V lost 8 bases and J 0 bases, leaving 10 bases between the germline ends. CDR3 DNA sequence: TGTGCCAGCCAGGTAGTCTACCAAGAGACCCAGTACTTC. As protein: CASQVVYQETQYF.

This clonotype was seen at least ten times. The chain links TRBV7-2 to TRBJ1-1; no clear D. Trimming removed 1 base from V and 3 bases from J, with 9 bases in between. The germline V gene encodes CDR1 SGHTA and CDR2 FQGNSA. The CDR3 loop spans 14 amino acids. In nucleotides, the CDR3 is TGTGCCAGCAGCTTAGAAGGCGGCTACACTGAAGCTTTCTTT. Residues: CASSLEGGYTEAFF.

This clonotype was detected many times. The V and J genes are TRBV5-1 and TRBJ1-2; D not certain. V lost 1 base, J lost 0 bases, and 13 bases lay in between. Germline CDR1 reads SGHRS; CDR2 reads YFSETQ. This CDR3 region has 16 residues. The CDR3 protein is CASSLSSGPSNYGYTF. DNA of the CDR3: TGCGCCAGCAGCTTGTCTTCCGGGCCCTCTAACTATGGCTACACCTTC.

The J gene is TRBJ2-3, the V gene TRBV27, with D unresolved. The germline gives CDR1 MNHEY, CDR2 SMNVEV (reference sequence). The CDR3 has 14 residues. Trimming left V 3 bases short and J 2 bases short, with 9 bases between. Here the CDR3 DNA reads TGTGCCAGCAGTTTGGCTCAGCCCACAGATACGCAGTATTTT. Translation gives CASSLAQPTDTQYF.

This clonotype showed up many times. The chain has TRBV15 and TRBJ2-7, with TRBD2 matching over 10 bases. With 0 bases clipped from V and 1 base from J, the junction kept 9 bases outside the gene matches. The CDR3 loop spans 18 amino acids. The germline CDR1 and CDR2 sequences are LNHNV and YYDKDF (reference sequence). The CDR3 reads CATSREQTSGARSYEQYF. The DNA of the CDR3 is TGTGCCACCAGCAGAGAACAAACTAGCGGGGCTAGATCCTACGAGCAGTACTTC.

Ten or more counts support this clonotype. The gene calls are TRBV5-6 and TRBJ2-5; 7 bases match TRBD1. This CDR3 has 15 residues. Trimming took 0 bases from V and 5 from J; bases not matched to a gene: 7. Germline-derived CDR1 and CDR2 are SGHDT and YYEEEE. The CDR3 bases are TGTGCCAGCAGCTTGGACGTAGGGGGCTGGGAGACCCAGTACTTC. Encoded protein: CASSLDVGGWETQYF.

The chain has TRBV7-9 and TRBJ2-7; 7 nucleotides line up with TRBD2. The J segment lost 4 bases and the V segment lost 2 bases, leaving 11 bases of the junction unmatched. The germline V gene encodes CDR1 SEHNR and CDR2 FQNEAQ (reference sequence). The CDR3 is made up of 16 amino acids. CDR3 loop: CASSLKSGTTLYEQYF. CDR3 in DNA: TGTGCCAGCAGCTTAAAAAGCGGGACTACCCTTTACGAGCAGTACTTC.

The gene calls are TRBV30 and TRBJ1-1; D gene ambiguous. The CDR3 length is 12 residues. The germline gives CDR1 GTSNPN, CDR2 SVGIG (reference sequence). V lost 5 bases, J lost 3 bases, and 10 bases lay in between. CDR3 residues: CAWSRRYTEAFF. The CDR3 DNA reads as TGTGCCTGGTCCAGGCGGTACACTGAAGCTTTCTTT.

This clonotype was counted a few times. This rearrangement joins TRBV7-2 to TRBJ1-6; TRBD1 matches at 8 bases. This CDR3 is 16 amino acids long. Germline loops: CDR1 SGHTA, CDR2 FQGNSA. After removal of 5 bases from V and 5 bases from J, the junction contained 8 bases not matched to a gene. In DNA, the CDR3 is TGTGCCAGCAGCAAACAGGGGGGATCACATAATTCACCCCTCCACTTT. Translating gives CASSKQGGSHNSPLHF.

This clonotype showed up just a few times. The chain couples TRBV7-2 to TRBJ1-6, with D tentatively TRBD1 (6 bases). V lost 7 bases to trimming and J lost 10 bases, with 14 bases between them. Germline lookup yields CDR1 SGHTA and CDR2 FQGNSA. The CDR3 has 13 residues. This chain's CDR3 is CASNNRVGSPLHF. The CDR3 region has the DNA TGTGCCAGCAACAACAGGGTAGGGTCACCCCTCCACTTT.

This clonotype was seen a handful of times. The chain recombines TRBV13 with TRBJ1-4; D may be TRBD1 (5 bases). Germline-derived CDR1 and CDR2 are PRHDT and FYEKMQ (reference sequence). V lost 5 bases and J lost 8, with 12 bases in between. This CDR3 region has 13 residues. As DNA, the CDR3 is TGTGCCAGCAGCGGGGGGGTTAAGGAAAAACTGTTTTTT. Translated: CASSGGVKEKLFF.

This clonotype was observed many times. The genes are TRBV6-1 and TRBJ2-1, with 9 bases identical to TRBD1. Trimming removed 7 bases from V and 9 bases from J; junction bases left unmatched: 10. The CDR3 contains 14 residues. Germline CDR1 is MNHNS and CDR2 is SASEGT. The CDR3 is CASKKGTGLGEQFF. The CDR3 bases are TGTGCCAGCAAAAAAGGGACAGGGTTAGGTGAGCAGTTCTTC.

Comments on this clonotype: Being one base from a much bigger clone, this may be a read error. This rearrangement joins TRBV30 to TRBJ2-1, with 8 bases matching TRBD1. The DNA end lines up better with TRBJ2-7; the J call may be wrong. Germline V gene lookup returns CDR1 GTSNPN and CDR2 SVGIG (reference sequence). The CDR3 runs to 15 residues. The CDR3 region is CAWSVPARGPNEQYF. The DNA for the CDR3 is TGTGCCTGGAGTGTACCGGCCAGGGGGCCGAATGAGCAGTACTTC.

This clonotype appeared once. Since a much larger clone is just one base distant, this may be a read error. The V gene is TRBV19, the J gene TRBJ2-5; no clear D. Germline V CDR1 and CDR2: LNHDA, SQIVND (reference sequence). The CDR3 is 15 residues long. Here the CDR3 reads CANSEWTSPGETQYF. CDR3 bases: TGTGCCAATAGTGAATGGACCTCCCCCGGTGAGACCCAGTACTTC.

Many counts were recorded for this clonotype. This chain links TRBV15 with TRBJ1-1; TRBD1 aligns across 12 bases. Germline V lookup: CDR1 LNHNV, CDR2 YYDKDF (reference sequence). The CDR3 contains 17 residues. Trimming took 0 bases from V and 2 from J; bases not matched to a gene: 4. The CDR3 loop is CATSRDGTGGLNTEAFF. Written as DNA, the CDR3 is TGTGCCACCAGCAGAGATGGGACAGGGGGCTTAAACACTGAAGCTTTCTTT.

This chain links TRBV20-1 with TRBJ2-3; D unclear. The V end was cut by 6 bases, the J end by 3 bases, with 16 bases between. The CDR3 has 14 amino acids. Germline V gene data show CDR1 as DFQATT and CDR2 as SNEGSKA (reference sequence). The CDR3 sequence: CSALSGVATDTQYF. CDR3 bases: TGCAGTGCCCTTAGTGGGGTGGCAACAGATACGCAGTATTTT.

This clonotype was observed a few times. V gene TRBV12-3 or TRBV12-4 combines with J gene TRBJ1-5, with a weak D call TRBD1 (6 bases). The CDR3 loop spans 15 amino acids. V gave up 2 bases and J gave up 1 base, with 9 bases separating them. The CDR3 nucleotides read TGTGCCAGCAGTTTACGACAGGCCAGCAATCAGCCCCAGCATTTT. Translating it yields CASSLRQASNQPQHF.

The chain couples TRBV12-3 or TRBV12-4 to TRBJ2-4; D perhaps matches TRBD2 (5 bases). CDR3 length equals 14 residues. V gave up 1 base and J gave up 7 bases, with 11 bases separating them. The CDR3, as DNA: TGTGCCAGCAGTTTAGGGCCAGGCGGGAACATTCAGTACTTC. This codes for CASSLGPGGNIQYF.

This chain joins TRBV30 and TRBJ2-5; D possibly matches TRBD1 or TRBD2 (5 bases each). This CDR3 region has 13 residues. Germline V CDR1 and CDR2: GTSNPN, SVGIG (reference sequence). V was clipped by 4 bases and J by 7 bases, with 16 bases between them. The CDR3 loop reads CAWKQGAGGTQYF. CDR3 in DNA: TGTGCCTGGAAACAAGGGGCCGGAGGGACCCAGTACTTC.

This chain joins TRBV6-6 and TRBJ1-2; no clear D gene. Trimming cost V 2 bases and J 4 bases, with 11 bases left between them. CDR3 length: 14 residues. CDR1 is MNHNY and CDR2 is SVGAGI in the germline V gene (reference sequence). CDR3 residues: CASSYVGTSYGYTF. The CDR3 region has the DNA TGTGCCAGCAGTTACGTCGGAACTAGCTATGGCTACACCTTC.

This clonotype has ten or more counts. This chain connects TRBV6-2 or TRBV6-3 to TRBJ2-2, with a tentative D call TRBD1 (8 bases). The CDR3 totals 17 residues. Germline V gives CDR1 MNHEY, CDR2 SVGEGT. Trimming took off 5 bases at V and 4 bases at J, with 20 bases between the two ends. The CDR3 loop reads CASSRTTGGVITGELFF. The CDR3 DNA reads as TGTGCCAGCAGTCGCACAACAGGGGGGGTGATCACCGGGGAGCTGTTTTTT.